This T cell receptor (beta chain) was recorded in a study of CD8+ T cells in alopecia areata. V lost 0 bases and J lost 1, with 8 bases in between. The CDR3 sequence is 15 residues long. The germline gives CDR1 SGHDT, CDR2 YYEEEE. In each case, RNA was isolated and then reverse transcribed into cDNA as the sequencing template. Data came from immunoSEQ multiplex PCR; TCRdb stores just in-frame clones and leaves some out. Found here are around 29,000 clones, about 74% of them singletons; the top ten hold about 19%. The specimen was NKG2D-low CD8+ T cells sorted from blood. The genes are TRBV5-6 and TRBJ2-1; D is undetermined. The receptor comes from a human donor with alopecia areata. CDR3 coding DNA: TGTGCCAGCAGCTTGGCCCACGAGTCCTACAATGAGCAGTTCTTC. It is translated as CASSLAHESYNEQFF.